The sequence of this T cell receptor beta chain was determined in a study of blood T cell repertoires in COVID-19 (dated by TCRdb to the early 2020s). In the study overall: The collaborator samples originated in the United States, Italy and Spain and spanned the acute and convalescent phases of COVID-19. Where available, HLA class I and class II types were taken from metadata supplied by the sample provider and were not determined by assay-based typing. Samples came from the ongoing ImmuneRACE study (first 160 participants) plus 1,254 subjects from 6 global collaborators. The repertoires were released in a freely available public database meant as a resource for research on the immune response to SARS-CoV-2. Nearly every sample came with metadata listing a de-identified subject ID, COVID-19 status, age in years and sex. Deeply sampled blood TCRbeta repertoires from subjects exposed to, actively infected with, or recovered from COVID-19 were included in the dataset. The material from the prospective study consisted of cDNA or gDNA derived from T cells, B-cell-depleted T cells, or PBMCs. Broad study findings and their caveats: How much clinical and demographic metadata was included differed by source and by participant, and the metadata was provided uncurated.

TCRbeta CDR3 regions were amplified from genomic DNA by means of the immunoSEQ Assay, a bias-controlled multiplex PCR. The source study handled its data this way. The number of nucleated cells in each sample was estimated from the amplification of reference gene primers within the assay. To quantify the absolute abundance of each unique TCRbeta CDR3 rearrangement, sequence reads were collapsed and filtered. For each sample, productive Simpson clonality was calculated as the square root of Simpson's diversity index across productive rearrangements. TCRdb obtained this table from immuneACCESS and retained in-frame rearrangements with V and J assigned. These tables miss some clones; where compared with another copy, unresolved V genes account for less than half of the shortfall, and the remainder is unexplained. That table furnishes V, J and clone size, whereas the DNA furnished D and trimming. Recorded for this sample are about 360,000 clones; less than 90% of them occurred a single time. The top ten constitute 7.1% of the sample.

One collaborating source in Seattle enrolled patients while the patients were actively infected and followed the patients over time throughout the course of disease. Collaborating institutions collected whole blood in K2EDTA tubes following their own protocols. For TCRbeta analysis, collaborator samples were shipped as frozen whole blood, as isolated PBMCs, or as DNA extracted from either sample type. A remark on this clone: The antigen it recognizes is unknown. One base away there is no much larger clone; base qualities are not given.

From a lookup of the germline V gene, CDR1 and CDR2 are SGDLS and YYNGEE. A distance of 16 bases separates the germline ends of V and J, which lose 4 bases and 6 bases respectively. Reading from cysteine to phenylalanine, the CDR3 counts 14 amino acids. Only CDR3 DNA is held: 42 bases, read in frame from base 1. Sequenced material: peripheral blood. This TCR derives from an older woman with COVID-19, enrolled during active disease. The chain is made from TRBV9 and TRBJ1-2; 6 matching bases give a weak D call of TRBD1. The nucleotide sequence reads TGTGCCAGCAGCATATTAACAGGGCGGCATGGCTACACCTTC. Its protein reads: CASSILTGRHGYTF.